Here is one TCR beta chain with its context. The antigen is unknown. Germline V lookup: CDR1 MGHRA, CDR2 YSYEKL. The CDR3 consists of 16 residues. V gave up 1 base and J gave up 7 bases; unmatched junction bases: 10. This specimen comes from a study of OX40 agonist ivuxolimab in advanced cancers. Study summary: Treatment of patients was with ivuxolimab, an agonistic anti-OX40 (CD134) antibody. Three patients got partial responses; one had hepatocellular carcinoma and two had cutaneous melanoma.

General study results and limits: Doses of 0.1 to 3.0 mg/kg were accompanied by clonal expansion of CD4+ and CD8+ blood T cells by week 6. Antigen targets of the expanded peripheral T cells went undetermined.

Sequencing used immunoSEQ multiplex PCR; TCRdb keeps in-frame clones, though not all of them. Of tens of thousands of clones in the sample, around four fifths were seen once. Source: CD4+ or CD8+ T cells sorted from blood, taken in a trial of the OX40 agonist ivuxolimab. The source is an adult with an advanced solid tumor such as melanoma, head and neck, liver or kidney cancer. This chain links TRBV4-1 with TRBJ2-1, with 7 bases aligning to TRBD2. CDR3 DNA: TGCGCCAGCAGCCAAGCCGGAAGCGGGACTCAAAATGAGCAGTTCTTC. This translates into CASSQAGSGTQNEQFF.